This T cell receptor beta chain originates from a study of blood T cell repertoires in COVID-19. V lost 3 bases to trimming and J lost 0 bases, with 9 bases between them. This CDR3 comprises 15 residues. The V gene's germline CDR1 is SGHTA and CDR2 FQGNSA. Profiled with immunoSEQ multiplex PCR; TCRdb holds only in-frame clones, not every one. This sample has over 150,000 clones; 87% occur once, and the top ten carry around 2%. This TCR was sampled from a woman in her 30s who had recovered from COVID-19. The sample was PBMCs or T cells enriched from blood (not recorded which). The rearrangement links TRBV7-2 to TRBJ2-1; perhaps TRBD2 as D (6 bases). In nucleotides, the CDR3 is TGTGCCAGCAGCTTCACTAGCTCCTCCTACAATGAGCAGTTCTTC. Translated: CASSFTSSSYNEQFF.